This T cell receptor beta chain was observed in a study of blood T cell repertoires in COVID-19. Study summary: Collection of acute and convalescent COVID-19 samples took place in the United States, Italy and Spain. In each case, the material was cDNA or gDNA derived from T cells, B-cell-depleted T cells, or PBMCs.

Original handling: Amplified reference gene primers provided the basis for estimating nucleated cell counts. Profiling relied on immunoSEQ multiplex PCR, and the TCRdb table lists in-frame clones only, not all of them. V and J calls and clone size are as listed in that table; D and trimming were resolved from the DNA. Altogether about 130,000 clones are present, roughly 79% being singletons, with the ten largest covering 20%. The CDR3 has 17 amino acids. After removal of 4 bases from V and 4 bases from J, the junction contained 13 bases not matched to a gene. The germline CDR1 and CDR2 sequences are MGHRA and YSYEKL.

Input material: peripheral blood. This chain links TRBV4-1 with TRBJ2-5, with TRBD1 matching over 9 bases. This TCR was sampled from a man at least 80 years old with acute or convalescent COVID-19. Here the CDR3 DNA reads TGCGCCAGCAGCCCCGCGCCTGCATCGACAGGGGGAGAGACCCAGTACTTC. Its protein product is CASSPAPASTGGETQYF.